These 15 T cell receptor beta chains were sequenced from one sample in a study of blood T cell repertoires in COVID-19. Some clones are missing from TCRdb's copy, which holds only in-frame ones; the method was immunoSEQ multiplex PCR. The table records about 220,000 clones, 85% to 90% of them present only once. Sequencing used PBMCs or T cells enriched from blood (not recorded which). The source of these receptors is a man aged 25-45 years who had been exposed to COVID-19.

Worth noting for this clone: This specimen includes other DNA sequences encoding the same CDR3. This chain connects TRBV19 to TRBJ1-1, with no clear D. Germline CDR1 and CDR2: LNHDA and SQIVND (reference sequence). The V gene lost 2 bases and the J gene lost 1 base, with 8 bases spanning the gap. The CDR3 covers 14 residues. DNA of the CDR3: TGTGCCAGTAGTATAACGGGAGGGAACACTGAAGCTTTCTTT. Protein sequence: CASSITGGNTEAFF.

The chain employs TRBV4-1 and TRBJ2-7; maybe TRBD2 (6 bases). The germline V gene encodes CDR1 MGHRA and CDR2 YSYEKL. The CDR3 has 13 residues. Trimming removed 0 bases from V and 6 bases from J, with 9 bases in between. CDR3: CASSQERGLEQYF. The CDR3 DNA follows: TGCGCCAGCAGCCAAGAGCGGGGCCTCGAGCAGTACTTC.

The genes are TRBV6-5 and TRBJ2-7; D may be TRBD1 (6 bases). Germline CDR1 MNHEY, CDR2 SVGAGI. Deletions cut 7 bases from V and 4 bases from J, with 14 bases between. The CDR3 sequence is 13 residues long. The CDR3 protein is CASTIGQSYEQYF. CDR3 bases: TGTGCCAGCACCATAGGACAGTCTTACGAGCAGTACTTC.

The rearrangement links TRBV7-9 to TRBJ1-1; a possible D gene is TRBD1 (6 bases). The germline V gene has CDR1 SEHNR and CDR2 FQNEAQ (reference sequence). The CDR3 length is 11 residues. V was trimmed by 7 bases and J by 4 bases, leaving 7 bases between them. The CDR3 sequence is CASIGGTEAFF. In DNA, the CDR3 is TGTGCCAGCATAGGGGGCACTGAAGCTTTCTTT.

The V call is TRBV7-9, the J call TRBJ1-1; D unresolved. The CDR3 spans 13 residues. The V end was cut by 3 bases, the J end by 7 bases, with 12 bases between. Germline values: CDR1 SEHNR, CDR2 FQNEAQ (reference sequence). CDR3 coding DNA: TGTGCCAGCAGCTTGATCGGAGGGCTTGAAGCTTTCTTT. This gives the protein CASSLIGGLEAFF.

This sequence joins TRBV7-9 and TRBJ2-7; 10 bases are shared with TRBD1. V dropped 5 bases and J dropped 6; count of bases not matched to a gene: 7. Per the germline V gene, CDR1 is SEHNR and CDR2 is FQNEAQ (reference sequence). CDR3 size: 14 residues. This CDR3 is CASSHRDRGREQYF. The DNA for the CDR3 is TGTGCCAGCAGCCACCGGGACAGGGGCCGCGAGCAGTACTTC.

V is TRBV7-3 and J is TRBJ2-3, with D perhaps TRBD2 (7 bases). Looked up from germline, CDR1 is SGHTA and CDR2 is FQGTGA. V shed 5 bases and J shed 6 bases, with 18 bases lying between them. The CDR3 runs 15 residues. CDR3 in DNA: TGTGCCAGCAGCCTCGTAGGGGGGGTATCGGATACGCAGTATTTT. As protein: CASSLVGGVSDTQYF.

This rearrangement joins TRBV10-3 to TRBJ1-3; 8 bases agree with TRBD1. The CDR3 is 13 residues long. The V gene end was trimmed by 8 bases and the J gene end by 1 base; junction bases not matched to a gene: 1. Germline V gives CDR1 ENHRY, CDR2 SYGVKD. The CDR3: CAIRDRSGNTIYF. As DNA, the CDR3 is TGTGCCATCCGGGACAGGTCTGGAAACACCATATATTTT.

This clone was seen only once. V and J are TRBV19 and TRBJ2-1, with D hard to call. The CDR3 has 14 amino acids. Trimming removed 8 bases from V and 1 base from J, with 12 bases in between. CDR1 is LNHDA and CDR2 is SQIVND in the germline V gene (reference sequence). The CDR3 is CASSLGGSYNEQFF. DNA for the CDR3: TGTGCCAGTTCTCTAGGTGGGTCCTACAATGAGCAGTTCTTC.

V is TRBV25-1 and J is TRBJ1-1; 7 bases are shared with TRBD1. The length of the CDR3 is 15 residues. V gave up 10 bases and J gave up 4 bases; unmatched junction bases: 15. Germline V gives CDR1 MGHDK, CDR2 SYGVNS. CDR3 protein: CATKRDSHPSTEAFF. The CDR3 DNA is TGTGCCACAAAACGGGACAGCCACCCGAGCACTGAAGCTTTCTTT.

The CDR3 protein is CASSGGTRRTDTQYF. In nucleotides, the CDR3 is TGTGCCAGCAGTGGGGGGACTAGGCGAACAGATACGCAGTATTTT. The chain carries TRBV2 and TRBJ2-3, with 8 bases lining up with TRBD2. The germline V gene encodes CDR1 SNHLY and CDR2 FYNNEI. The CDR3 is 15 residues long. V was clipped by 4 bases and J by 3 bases; unmatched bases: 6.

This sequence joins TRBV30 and TRBJ1-4, with 7 bases aligning to TRBD1. V shed 0 bases, J shed 7 bases, and the junction held 8 bases outside the gene matches. The CDR3 loop spans 15 amino acids. Germline CDR1 is GTSNPN and CDR2 is SVGIG (reference sequence). The CDR3 region has the DNA TGTGCCTGGAGTGTACTAGACAGGGAAGGTGAAAAACTGTTTTTT. It encodes CAWSVLDREGEKLFF.

This chain joins TRBV5-1 and TRBJ2-7; 8 bases align to TRBD1. The CDR3 has 14 amino acids. Germline CDR1 SGHRS, CDR2 YFSETQ. Trimming took 3 bases from V and 4 from J; bases not matched to a gene: 6. The CDR3 nucleotides are TGCGCCAGCAGCTCTTCGGGACAGGCGTACGAGCAGTACTTC. Translating it yields CASSSSGQAYEQYF.

The J gene is TRBJ2-3, the V gene TRBV29-1; tentatively, D is TRBD1 (6 bases). The CDR3 runs 14 residues. The V and J ends lost 7 bases and 4 bases respectively, with 18 bases between them. The germline V gene encodes CDR1 SQVTM and CDR2 ANQGSEA. CDR3: CSAGWGRGADTQYF. DNA for the CDR3: TGCAGCGCTGGATGGGGGCGAGGCGCAGATACGCAGTATTTT.

This chain joins TRBV5-4 and TRBJ1-6, with D perhaps matching TRBD1 (5 bases). Germline CDR1 reads SGHNT; CDR2 reads YYREEE (reference sequence). Deletions cut 5 bases from V and 10 bases from J, with 16 bases between. The CDR3 extends over 14 amino acids. CDR3 residues: CASSFDAGGSPLHF. CDR3 bases: TGTGCCAGCAGTTTTGATGCTGGGGGGTCACCCCTCCACTTT.